These 5 T cell receptor beta chains originate from one sample sequenced in a study of cytomegalovirus exposure and HLA in healthy donors (dated by TCRdb to between 2016 and 2019). Receptor libraries were prepared by the immunoSEQ multiplex PCR assay. For the multiplex PCR, a mixture combining 60 forward primers for TCR Vbeta segments and 13 reverse primers for TCR Jbeta segments was used. TCRdb provides this immuneACCESS table in a form limited to in-frame rearrangements. Some clones are lacking; in checked studies, under half of them reflect an unresolved V gene, and why the rest are absent is not known. The sample table shows about 250,000 clones, and 78% are seen once. Of the sample, approximately 0.47% falls within the top ten clones. The sequencing input was PBMCs. Receptors were obtained from a boy younger than 18 in good health and CMV-seronegative.

The V gene is TRBV27, the J gene TRBJ2-2; 7 bases map to TRBD2. V shed 7 bases and J 9 bases; nucleotides not matched to a gene: 8. CDR1 is MNHEY, CDR2 SMNVEV, per germline (reference sequence). The CDR3 covers 13 residues. The CDR3 region is CASKTSFSRELFF. Written as DNA, the CDR3 is TGTGCCAGCAAGACTAGCTTTTCCCGGGAGCTGTTTTTT.

The chain links TRBV9 to TRBJ1-5; 9 bases match TRBD1. The V segment lost 4 bases and the J segment 6 bases; nucleotides outside the gene matches: 5. The CDR3 totals 14 residues. CDR1 is SGDLS, CDR2 YYNGEE, per germline. CDR3 loop: CASSSDRGGQPQHF. The CDR3 DNA sequence: TGTGCCAGCAGCTCAGACAGGGGGGGTCAGCCCCAGCATTTT.

As for this clone: Other DNA sequences of this sample code for an identical CDR3. Here the CDR3 DNA reads TGTGCCAGCAGCGTGGGGGGGGGTACCGGGGAGCTGTTTTTT. It codes for CASSVGGGTGELFF. J is TRBJ2-2 and V is TRBV9; 7 bases are shared with TRBD2. V was clipped by 2 bases and J by 5 bases; unmatched bases: 3. The CDR3 is made up of 14 amino acids. Germline lookup yields CDR1 SGDLS and CDR2 YYNGEE.

V gene TRBV6-5 combines with J gene TRBJ2-1, with D uncertain. Trimming shortened V by 0 bases and J by 1 base, and 7 bases separated the two germline ends. The CDR3 has 15 amino acids. Germline CDR1 reads MNHEY; CDR2 reads SVGAGI. Written as DNA, the CDR3 is TGTGCCAGCAGTTACTCGAGTGCATCCTACAATGAGCAGTTCTTC. Translating gives CASSYSSASYNEQFF.

The J gene is TRBJ1-5, the V gene TRBV10-2; D ambiguous. V was pared by 0 bases and J by 6 bases, with 6 bases between. Per the germline V gene, CDR1 is WSHSY and CDR2 is SAAADI. This CDR3 contains 13 residues. CDR3 in DNA: TGCGCCAGCAGTGAGTCGAGTGGTCAGCCCCAGCATTTT. It is translated as CASSESSGQPQHF.